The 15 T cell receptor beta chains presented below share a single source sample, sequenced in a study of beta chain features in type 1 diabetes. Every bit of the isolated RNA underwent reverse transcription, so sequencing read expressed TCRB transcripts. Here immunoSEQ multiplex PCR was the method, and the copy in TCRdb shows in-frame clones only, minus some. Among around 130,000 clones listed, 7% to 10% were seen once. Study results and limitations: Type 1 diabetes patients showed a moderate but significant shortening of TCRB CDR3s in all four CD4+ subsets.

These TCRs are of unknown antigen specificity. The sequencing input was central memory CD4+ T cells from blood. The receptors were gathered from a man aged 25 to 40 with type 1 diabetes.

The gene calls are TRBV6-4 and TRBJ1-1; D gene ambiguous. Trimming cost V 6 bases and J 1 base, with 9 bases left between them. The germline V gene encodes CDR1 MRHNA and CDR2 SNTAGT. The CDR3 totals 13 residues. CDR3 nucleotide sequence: TGTGCCAGCAGCAGCGAGAGGAACACTGAAGCTTTCTTT. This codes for CASSSERNTEAFF.

CDR3 sequence: CSGGTSGGSRDTQYF. CDR3 coding DNA: TGCAGCGGGGGGACTAGCGGGGGTAGTAGAGATACGCAGTATTTT. J is TRBJ2-3 and V is TRBV29-1, with TRBD2 matching 14 bases. Trimming removed 7 bases from V and 5 bases from J; junction bases left unmatched: 8. The CDR3 consists of 15 residues. Germline CDR1 is SQVTM and CDR2 is ANQGSEA.

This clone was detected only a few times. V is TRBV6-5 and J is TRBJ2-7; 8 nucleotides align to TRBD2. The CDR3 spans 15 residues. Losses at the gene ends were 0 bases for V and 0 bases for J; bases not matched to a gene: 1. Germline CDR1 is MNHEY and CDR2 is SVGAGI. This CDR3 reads CASSYSLADSYEQYF. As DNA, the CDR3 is TGTGCCAGCAGTTACTCACTAGCGGACTCCTACGAGCAGTACTTC.

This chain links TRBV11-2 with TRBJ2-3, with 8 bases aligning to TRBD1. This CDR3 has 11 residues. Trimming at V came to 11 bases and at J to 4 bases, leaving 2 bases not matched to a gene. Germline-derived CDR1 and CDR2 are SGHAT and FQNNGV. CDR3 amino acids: CAGQGSDTQYF. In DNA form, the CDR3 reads TGTGCCGGACAGGGATCAGATACGCAGTATTTT. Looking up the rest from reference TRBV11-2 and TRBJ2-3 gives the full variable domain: EAGVAQSPRYKIIEKRQSVAFWCNPISGHATLYWYQQILGQGPKLLIQFQNNGVVDDSQLPKDRFSAERLKGVDSTLKIQPAKLEDSAVYLCAGQGSDTQYFGPGTRLTVL.

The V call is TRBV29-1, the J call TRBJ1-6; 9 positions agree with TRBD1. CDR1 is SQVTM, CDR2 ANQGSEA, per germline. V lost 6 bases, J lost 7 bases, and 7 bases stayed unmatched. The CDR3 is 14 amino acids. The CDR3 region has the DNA TGCAGCGTCTCCTCGGGGACAGGGAATTCACCCCTCCACTTT. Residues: CSVSSGTGNSPLHF.

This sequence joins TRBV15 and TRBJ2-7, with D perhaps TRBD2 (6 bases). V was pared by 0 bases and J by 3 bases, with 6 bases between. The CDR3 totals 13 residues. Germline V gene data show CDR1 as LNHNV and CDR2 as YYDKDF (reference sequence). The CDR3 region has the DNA TGTGCCACCAGCAGAGAGGGGGGCTACGAGCAGTACTTC. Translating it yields CATSREGGYEQYF. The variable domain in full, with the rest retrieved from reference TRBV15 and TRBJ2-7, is DAMVIQNPRYQVTQFGKPVTLSCSQTLNHNVMYWYQQKSSQAPKLLFHYYDKDFNNEADTPDNFQSRRPNTSFCFLDIRSPGLGDTAMYLCATSREGGYEQYFGPGTRLTVT.

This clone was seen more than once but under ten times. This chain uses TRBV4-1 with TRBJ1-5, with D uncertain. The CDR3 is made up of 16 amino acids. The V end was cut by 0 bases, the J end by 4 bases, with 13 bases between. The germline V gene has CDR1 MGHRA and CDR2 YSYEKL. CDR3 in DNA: TGCGCCAGCAGCCAAGATGGCGGGATCGGGAATCAGCCCCAGCATTTT. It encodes CASSQDGGIGNQPQHF.

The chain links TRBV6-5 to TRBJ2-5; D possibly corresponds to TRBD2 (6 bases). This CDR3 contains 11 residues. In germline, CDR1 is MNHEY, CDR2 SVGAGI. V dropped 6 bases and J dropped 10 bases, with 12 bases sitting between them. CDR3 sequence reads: CASSPGEVQYF. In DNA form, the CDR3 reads TGTGCCAGCAGCCCGGGGGAGGTCCAGTACTTC.

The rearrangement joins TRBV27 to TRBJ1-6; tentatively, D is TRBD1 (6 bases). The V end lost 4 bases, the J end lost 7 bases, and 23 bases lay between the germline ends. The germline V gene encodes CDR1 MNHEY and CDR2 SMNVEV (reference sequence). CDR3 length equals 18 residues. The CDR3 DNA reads TGTGCCAGCAGTTATTTACCGGACAGCCGTCTTTGGAATTCACCCCTCCACTTT. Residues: CASSYLPDSRLWNSPLHF.

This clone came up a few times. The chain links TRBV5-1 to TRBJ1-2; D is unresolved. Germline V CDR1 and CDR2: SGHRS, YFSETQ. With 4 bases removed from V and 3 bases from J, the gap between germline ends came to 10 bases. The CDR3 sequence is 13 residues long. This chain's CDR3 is CASSPGVDYGYTF. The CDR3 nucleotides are TGCGCCAGCAGCCCAGGTGTCGACTATGGCTACACCTTC.

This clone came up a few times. CDR3 loop: CASVPGQGVSYNEQFF. The DNA for the CDR3 is TGCGCCAGCGTACCGGGACAGGGCGTATCCTACAATGAGCAGTTCTTC. The J gene is TRBJ2-1, the V gene TRBV5-1; 9 nucleotides agree with TRBD1. From germline, CDR1 is SGHRS and CDR2 YFSETQ. This CDR3 has 16 amino acids. Trimming removed 7 bases from V and 1 base from J; junction bases left unmatched: 9.

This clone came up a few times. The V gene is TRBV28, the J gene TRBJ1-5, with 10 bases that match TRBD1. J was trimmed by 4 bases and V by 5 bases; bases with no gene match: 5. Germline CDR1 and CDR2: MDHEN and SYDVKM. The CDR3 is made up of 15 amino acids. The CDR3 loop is CASSQSGQGNQPQHF. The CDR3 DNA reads TGTGCCAGCAGTCAATCGGGACAGGGGAATCAGCCCCAGCATTTT.

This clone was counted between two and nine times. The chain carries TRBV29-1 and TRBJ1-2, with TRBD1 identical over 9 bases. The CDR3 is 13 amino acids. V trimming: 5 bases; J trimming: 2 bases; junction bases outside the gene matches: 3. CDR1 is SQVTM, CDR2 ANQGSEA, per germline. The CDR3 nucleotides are TGCAGCGTTACTGGGACAGGGAACTATGGCTACACCTTC. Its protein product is CSVTGTGNYGYTF.

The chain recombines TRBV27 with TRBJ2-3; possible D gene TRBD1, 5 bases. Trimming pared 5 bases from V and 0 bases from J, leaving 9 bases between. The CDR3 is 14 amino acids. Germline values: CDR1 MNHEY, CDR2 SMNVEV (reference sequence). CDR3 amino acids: CASSRQTSTDTQYF. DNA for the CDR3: TGTGCCAGCAGTCGACAGACTAGCACAGATACGCAGTATTTT.

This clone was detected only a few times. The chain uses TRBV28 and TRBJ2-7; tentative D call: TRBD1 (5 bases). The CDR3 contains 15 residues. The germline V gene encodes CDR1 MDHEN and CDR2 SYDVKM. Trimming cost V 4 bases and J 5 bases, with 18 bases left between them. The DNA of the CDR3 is TGTGCCAGCAGTTCCGAGGCGGCCCAAGGGGACGAGCAGTACTTC. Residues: CASSSEAAQGDEQYF.